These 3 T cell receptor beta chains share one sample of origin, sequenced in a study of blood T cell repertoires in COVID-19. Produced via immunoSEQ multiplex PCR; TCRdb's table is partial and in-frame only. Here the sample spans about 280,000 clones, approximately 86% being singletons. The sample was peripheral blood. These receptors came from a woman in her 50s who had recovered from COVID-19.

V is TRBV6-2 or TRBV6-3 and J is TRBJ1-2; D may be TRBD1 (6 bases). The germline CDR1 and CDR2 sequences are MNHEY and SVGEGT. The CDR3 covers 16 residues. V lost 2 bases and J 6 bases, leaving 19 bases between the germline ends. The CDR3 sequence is CASSYGPAYRENGYTF. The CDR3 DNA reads TGTGCCAGCAGTTACGGCCCCGCCTACAGGGAGAATGGCTACACCTTC.

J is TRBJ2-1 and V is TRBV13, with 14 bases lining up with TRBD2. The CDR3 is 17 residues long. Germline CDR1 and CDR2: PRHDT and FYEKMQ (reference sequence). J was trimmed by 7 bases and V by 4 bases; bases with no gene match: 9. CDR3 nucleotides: TGTGCCAGCAGCTCCTGGACTAGCGGGGGGCCTTCTAATGAGCAGTTCTTC. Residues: CASSSWTSGGPSNEQFF.

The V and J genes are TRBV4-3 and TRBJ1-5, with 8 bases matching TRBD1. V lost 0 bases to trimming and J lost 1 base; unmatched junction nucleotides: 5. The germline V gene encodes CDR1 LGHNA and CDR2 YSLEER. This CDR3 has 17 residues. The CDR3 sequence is CASSQDLTGESNQPQHF. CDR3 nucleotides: TGCGCCAGCAGCCAAGACCTGACAGGGGAAAGCAATCAGCCCCAGCATTTT.